The clone carrying this T cell receptor beta chain showed up many times. Its matching antigen is unknown. The sample comes from a study of regulatory T cells in long-lasting Graves disease. Across the whole study: Antithyroid drug intake by newly diagnosed Graves' patients had lasted under 3 months.

The CDR3 contains 16 residues. Trimming stripped 0 bases from V and 0 bases from J, with 9 bases between. Germline V gene lookup returns CDR1 LGHNA and CDR2 YSLEER. Notes on the study in general: TRBV28 was favored in persistent disease, as were TRBJ1-2 and TRBJ2-5. Patients with persistent Graves' had lower TCR diversity than newly diagnosed patients.

Stated time point: newly diagnosed GD, antithyroid drugs for less than 3 months. Generation of the TCR library employed RNA extracted from PBMCs. CDR3 regions were amplified by Arm-PCR using iRepertoire HTBI primers to build TCR beta libraries. One entry per CDR3 protein results from TCRdb running MiXCR on the multiplex PCR reads. The sample includes some 250,000 distinct CDR3 sequences, approximately 20% seen only once; the top ten take around 21%. The chain combines TRBV4-3 with TRBJ1-3; D is unclear. Sequences were derived from peripheral blood mononuclear cells (PBMCs), sampled at new diagnosis, from a patient treated with antithyroid drugs. The source of this sequence is a female donor with Graves disease. The CDR3 coding sequence is TGCGCCAGCAGCCAAGAGTTGCAGAACTCTGGAAACACCATATATTTT. It translates to CASSQELQNSGNTIYF.